The sample holds a few counts of the clone carrying this T cell receptor (beta chain). The antigen is undetermined. Unique molecular identifiers were carried by the TCR beta cDNA libraries. The source material, about 0.9 to 10 million T cells, gave rise to 500,000 or so cDNA molecules. TCRdb re-called the PCR reads with MiXCR, one entry per CDR3 protein. The sample includes a few hundred thousand distinct CDR3 sequences, 39% of them seen just once. The record originates from a study of post-analysis software for immune sequencing data. Study context: Included courses were relapsing-remitting and secondary progressive multiple sclerosis; progressive-relapsing multiple sclerosis was also included. Findings and caveats of the study: Higher frequency in patients than in controls was seen for about five TRBV segments, with TRBV5-6, TRBV5-1 and TRBV20-1 among them. The normalized Chao1 diversity of multiple sclerosis patients was significantly lower than that of controls. Samples sharing a preparation batch grouped tightly together when assessed by F measure.

Per the germline V gene, CDR1 is KGHDR and CDR2 is SFDVKD. V trimming: 7 bases; J trimming: 0 bases; junction bases outside the gene matches: 9. The CDR3 spans 17 residues. The sequence derives from a girl aged 2-10 years with multiple sclerosis. The sample consisted of blood. V is TRBV24-1 and J is TRBJ2-3; the match to TRBD2 covers 10 bases. CDR3 bases: TGTGCCACCAGCGCTAGCGGGAGAGGCCCTAGCACAGATACGCAGTATTTT. Translating gives CATSASGRGPSTDTQYF.